The 26 T cell receptor beta chains below were found in one sample sequenced in a study of identical twins. TCRdb re-called the 5' RACE reads through MiXCR, storing one row per CDR3 protein. The sample records hundreds of thousands of distinct CDR3 sequences, around an eighth being singletons. The same data also went into a second study, on yellow fever vaccine responses in identical twins.

The sample comprised PBMCs. The receptors come from a woman aged 18-29 years in good health.

Only a few counts were recorded for this clonotype. CDR3 bases: TGTGCCATCAGTGACGGTAATCCCTACGAGCAGTACGTC. Protein sequence: CAISDGNPYEQYV. The rearrangement joins TRBV10-3 to TRBJ2-7, with no clear D. Germline-derived CDR1 and CDR2 are ENHRY and SYGVKD. The germline V and J ends were trimmed by 3 bases and 2 bases, with 8 bases remaining between them. This CDR3 spans 13 amino acids.

Here the CDR3 reads CASSPTGEEPQHF. The DNA of the CDR3 is TGTGCCAGCAGCCCGACAGGGGAAGAGCCCCAGCATTTT. The J gene is TRBJ1-5, the V gene TRBV7-8; TRBD1 matches 8 bases. CDR1 is SGHVS and CDR2 is FQNEAQ in the germline V gene. V lost 5 bases, J lost 8 bases, and 5 bases stayed unmatched. The length of the CDR3 is 13 residues.

This clonotype was found a few times. This chain uses TRBV6-2 or TRBV6-3 with TRBJ2-7; 9 positions agree with TRBD1. This CDR3 comprises 13 residues. Germline CDR1 and CDR2: MNHEY and SVGEGT. V gave up 4 bases and J gave up 6 bases; unmatched junction bases: 4. The CDR3 spells CASSLKDRGEQYF. CDR3 DNA: TGTGCCAGCAGTTTAAAGGACAGGGGCGAGCAGTACTTC.

The chain carries TRBV13 and TRBJ2-1, with 9 nucleotides matching TRBD1. This CDR3 has 15 residues. The V gene end was trimmed by 2 bases and the J gene end by 5 bases; junction bases not matched to a gene: 4. Germline-derived CDR1 and CDR2 are PRHDT and FYEKMQ (reference sequence). CDR3 protein: CASSLPGQGHNEQFF. The CDR3 DNA is TGTGCCAGCAGCTTACCGGGACAGGGACACAATGAGCAGTTCTTC.

The chain recombines TRBV11-2 with TRBJ2-3; D may be TRBD2 (6 bases). CDR3 length equals 16 residues. Deletions cut 1 base from V and 0 bases from J, with 11 bases between. Germline lookup yields CDR1 SGHAT and CDR2 FQNNGV. As DNA, the CDR3 is TGTGCCAGCAGCTTAGTGGCAGGGACTAGCACAGATACGCAGTATTTT. Translating it yields CASSLVAGTSTDTQYF.

This clonotype occurred a few times. The chain joins TRBV5-6 to TRBJ1-4; D perhaps matches TRBD1 (5 bases). The CDR3 is 15 residues long. Germline lookup yields CDR1 SGHDT and CDR2 YYEEEE. The V end was cut by 4 bases, the J end by 3 bases, with 13 bases between. CDR3 in amino acids: CASSPRDLPNEKLFF. The CDR3 coding sequence is TGTGCCAGCAGCCCCCGGGACTTACCTAATGAAAAACTGTTTTTT.

This clonotype was seen a handful of times. The chain uses TRBV2 and TRBJ1-6; D might be TRBD1 (5 bases). Trimming removed 6 bases from V and 6 bases from J, with 15 bases in between. The germline CDR1 and CDR2 sequences are SNHLY and FYNNEI. The CDR3 is 15 residues long. CDR3 nucleotide sequence: TGTGCCAGCAGGAGAGACAGCTGGAGTAATTCACCCCTCCACTTT. Its protein is CASRRDSWSNSPLHF.

The sample holds a few counts of this clonotype. The chain combines TRBV6-1 with TRBJ2-7, with D possibly matching TRBD2 (6 bases). Germline values: CDR1 MNHNS, CDR2 SASEGT. Trimming took off 5 bases at V and 3 bases at J, with 17 bases between the two ends. This CDR3 region has 15 residues. The CDR3 DNA follows: TGTGCCAGCAGTCCCGGGGGTAGCGGCAACTACGAGCAGTACTTC. Translated, it gives CASSPGGSGNYEQYF.

The chain combines TRBV6-1 with TRBJ2-7; possible D gene TRBD2, 5 bases. From germline, CDR1 is MNHNS and CDR2 SASEGT. The CDR3 is made up of 14 amino acids. The V end lost 6 bases, the J end lost 3 bases, and 15 bases lay between the germline ends. The DNA for the CDR3 is TGTGCCAGCAGCCCTACCTATACTAGCTACGAGCAGTACGTC. Translating gives CASSPTYTSYEQYV.

The gene calls are TRBV7-2 and TRBJ2-2; 7 bases line up with TRBD1. CDR1 SGHTA and CDR2 FQGNSA come from the germline V gene. The V gene end was trimmed by 7 bases and the J gene end by 1 base; junction bases not matched to a gene: 6. The CDR3 is 15 residues long. DNA of the CDR3: TGTGCCAGCATGCCCGCAGGGGGGAACACCGGGGAGCTGTTTTTT. This encodes CASMPAGGNTGELFF.

The genes are TRBV20-1 and TRBJ2-3, with D tentatively TRBD2 (5 bases). CDR3 length: 17 residues. Germline V CDR1 and CDR2: DFQATT, SNEGSKA (reference sequence). The V end lost 2 bases, the J end lost 0 bases, and 18 bases lay between the germline ends. The CDR3 sequence is CSARINLDYSSTDTQYF. The CDR3, as DNA: TGCAGTGCTAGAATTAATCTAGACTACTCTAGCACAGATACGCAGTATTTT.

This clonotype was observed a handful of times. The chain uses TRBV5-1 and TRBJ2-2; 9 bases match TRBD1. V lost 2 bases to trimming and J lost 4 bases; unmatched junction nucleotides: 6. The CDR3 contains 16 residues. The germline gives CDR1 SGHRS, CDR2 YFSETQ. The CDR3 DNA is TGCGCCAGCAGCTTACAGGGGGCAAGAAGCACCGGGGAGCTGTTTTTT. This gives the protein CASSLQGARSTGELFF.

A few counts support this clonotype. V is TRBV2 and J is TRBJ1-4; the D is unclear. Germline CDR1 is SNHLY and CDR2 is FYNNEI. V gave up 1 base and J gave up 4 bases, with 16 bases separating them. The CDR3 is 17 residues long. The CDR3 region is CASSEEGAGIYNEKLFF. Here the CDR3 DNA reads TGTGCCAGCAGTGAAGAGGGAGCCGGGATCTATAATGAAAAACTGTTTTTT. Complete variable domain (other parts from reference TRBV2 and TRBJ1-4): EPEVTQTPSHQVTQMGQEVILRCVPISNHLYFYWYRQILGQKVEFLVSFYNNEISEKSEIFDDQFSVERPDGSNFTLKIRSTKLEDSAMYFCASSEEGAGIYNEKLFFGSGTQLSVL.

This chain connects TRBV7-6 to TRBJ2-1, with 13 bases matching TRBD2. The junction had 5 bases not matched to a gene; V was cut back by 4 bases and J by 5 bases. This CDR3 has 16 residues. CDR1 is SGHVS and CDR2 is FNYEAQ in the germline V gene. The DNA of the CDR3 is TGTGCCAGCAGCTCCACTAGCGGGAGGGTTAACAATGAGCAGTTCTTC. It encodes CASSSTSGRVNNEQFF.

V gene TRBV7-9 combines with J gene TRBJ2-7; no firm D call. The ends were cut back, 3 bases at V and 3 bases at J, with 6 bases in the middle. This CDR3 region has 12 residues. Germline values: CDR1 SEHNR, CDR2 FQNEAQ (reference sequence). The CDR3 bases are TGTGCCAGCAGCTTGCCCAACTACGAGCAGTACTTC. Protein product: CASSLPNYEQYF.

In this sample, this clonotype turned up many times. The J gene is TRBJ2-1, the V gene TRBV12-3 or TRBV12-4, with a possible D match to TRBD2 (5 bases). With 3 bases removed from V and 1 base from J, the gap between germline ends came to 10 bases. This CDR3 has 15 amino acids. CDR3 bases: TGTGCCAGCAGTTTCGGTGGGAGATCCTACAATGAGCAGTTCTTC. It translates to CASSFGGRSYNEQFF.

Here the CDR3 reads CASSLEGQGVTGELFF. The CDR3 DNA is TGTGCCAGCAGCTTAGAAGGGCAGGGGGTTACCGGGGAGCTGTTTTTT. The rearrangement links TRBV7-8 to TRBJ2-2; 7 nucleotides agree with TRBD1. V lost 1 base and J lost 5; bases outside the gene matches: 7. The CDR3 loop spans 16 amino acids. Germline V lookup: CDR1 SGHVS, CDR2 FQNEAQ. The variable domain in full, with the rest retrieved from reference TRBV7-8 and TRBJ2-2, is GAGVSQSPRYKVAKRGQDVALRCDPISGHVSLFWYQQALGQGPEFLTYFQNEAQLDKSGLPSDRFFAERPEGSVSTLKIQRTQQEDSAVYLCASSLEGQGVTGELFFGEGSRLTVL.

CDR3 in amino acids: CASSQGTPSLSPLHF. In nucleotides, the CDR3 is TGTGCCAGCAGCCAAGGTACACCCAGTCTATCACCCCTCCACTTT. This chain joins TRBV3-1 and TRBJ1-6, with D unclear. This CDR3 is 15 amino acids long. Trimming shortened V by 1 base and J by 10 bases, and 14 bases separated the two germline ends. CDR1 is LGHDT and CDR2 is YNNKEL in the germline V gene (reference sequence). The variable domain in full, with the rest retrieved from reference TRBV3-1 and TRBJ1-6, is DTAVSQTPKYLVTQMGNDKSIKCEQNLGHDTMYWYKQDSKKFLKIMFSYNNKELIINETVPNRFSPKSPDKAHLNLHINSLELGDSAVYFCASSQGTPSLSPLHFGNGTRLTVT.

V is TRBV28 and J is TRBJ2-5; D perhaps matches TRBD2 (6 bases). V was clipped by 10 bases and J by 1 base, with 16 bases between them. CDR3 size: 14 residues. Germline CDR1 and CDR2: MDHEN and SYDVKM. Here the CDR3 reads CAIRRRGSQETQYF. CDR3 in DNA: TGTGCCATCCGCCGGAGGGGTTCCCAAGAGACCCAGTACTTC.

The chain uses TRBV28 and TRBJ2-7, with 7 nucleotides matching TRBD1. This CDR3 is built from 16 residues. The V gene's germline CDR1 is MDHEN and CDR2 SYDVKM. Trimming removed 6 bases from V and 4 bases from J; junction bases left unmatched: 15. The CDR3 protein is CASRTGAGTQGYEQYF. DNA for the CDR3: TGTGCCAGCAGAACAGGGGCCGGGACGCAAGGATACGAGCAGTACTTC.

The table lists this clonotype with a few counts. The V call is TRBV12-3 or TRBV12-4, the J call TRBJ1-1, with D possibly TRBD1 on 6 matching bases. V was trimmed by 7 bases and J by 6 bases, leaving 18 bases between them. The CDR3 covers 14 residues. This CDR3 is CASNNAGASAEAFF. The CDR3 region has the DNA TGTGCCAGCAACAATGCAGGGGCCTCTGCTGAAGCTTTCTTT.

This clonotype occurred a few times. This rearrangement joins TRBV7-2 to TRBJ2-2; 7 nucleotides line up with TRBD1. Germline-derived CDR1 and CDR2 are SGHTA and FQGNSA. The CDR3 runs 16 residues. The J segment lost 3 bases and the V segment lost 3 bases, leaving 7 bases of the junction unmatched. Here the CDR3 DNA reads TGTGCCAGCAGCTTTAAAGGGGGCATTGACACCGGGGAGCTGTTTTTT. Its translation is CASSFKGGIDTGELFF.

CDR3 sequence (DNA): TGTGCCAGCAGTTTTTCGTATCCTTACAATCAGCCCCAGCATTTT. Its translation is CASSFSYPYNQPQHF. The V gene is TRBV12-3 or TRBV12-4, the J gene TRBJ1-5; D uncertain. The germline V and J ends were trimmed by 3 bases and 3 bases, with 12 bases remaining between them. The CDR3 has 15 residues.

The chain combines TRBV7-8 with TRBJ2-6, with D perhaps TRBD1 (5 bases). The CDR3 spans 16 residues. Trimming took off 8 bases at V and 0 bases at J, with 14 bases between the two ends. Germline V gene sequence: CDR1 SGHVS, CDR2 FQNEAQ. CDR3 amino acids: CASLQTALSGANVLTF. The CDR3 region has the DNA TGTGCCAGCTTGCAGACAGCCCTCTCTGGGGCCAACGTCCTGACTTTC.

The chain joins TRBV4-2 to TRBJ1-2, with a weak D call TRBD1 (6 bases). Trimming stripped 4 bases from V and 4 bases from J, with 19 bases between. This CDR3 region has 16 residues. CDR1 and CDR2 (germline): LGHNA, YNFKEQ. CDR3 amino acids: CASSPESTGLSYGYTF. The CDR3 DNA reads TGTGCCAGCAGCCCTGAGTCGACAGGCTTATCCTATGGCTACACCTTC.

The chain combines TRBV12-3 or TRBV12-4 with TRBJ2-5, with D unclear. V lost 3 bases, J lost 0 bases, and 11 bases lay in between. The CDR3 has 15 residues. The CDR3 sequence is CASSLSQPYQETQYF. CDR3 nucleotide sequence: TGTGCCAGCAGTTTGAGTCAGCCGTACCAAGAGACCCAGTACTTC.